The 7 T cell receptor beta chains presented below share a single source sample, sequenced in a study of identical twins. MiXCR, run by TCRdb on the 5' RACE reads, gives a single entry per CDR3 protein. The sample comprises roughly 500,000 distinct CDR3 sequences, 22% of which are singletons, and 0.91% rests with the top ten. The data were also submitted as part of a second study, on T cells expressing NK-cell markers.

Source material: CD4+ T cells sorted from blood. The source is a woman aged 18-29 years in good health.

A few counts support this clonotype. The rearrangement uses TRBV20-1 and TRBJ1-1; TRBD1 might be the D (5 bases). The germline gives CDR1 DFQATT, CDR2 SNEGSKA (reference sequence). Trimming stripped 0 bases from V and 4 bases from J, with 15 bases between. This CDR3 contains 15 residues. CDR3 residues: CSARDVRVGSTEAFF. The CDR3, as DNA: TGCAGTGCTAGAGACGTCAGGGTTGGGAGCACTGAAGCTTTCTTT.

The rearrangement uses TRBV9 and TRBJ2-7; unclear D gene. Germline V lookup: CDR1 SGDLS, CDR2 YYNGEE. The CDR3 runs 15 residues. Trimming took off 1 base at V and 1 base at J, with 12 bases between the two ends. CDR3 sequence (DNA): TGTGCCAGCAGCGTAATGGGGTCAAGTTCCTACGAGCAGTACTTC. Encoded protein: CASSVMGSSSYEQYF.

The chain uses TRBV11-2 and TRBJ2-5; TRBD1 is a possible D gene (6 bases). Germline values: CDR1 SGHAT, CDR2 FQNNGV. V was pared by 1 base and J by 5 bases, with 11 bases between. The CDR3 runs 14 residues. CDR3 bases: TGTGCCAGCAGCTTAGGTACAGGGTGGGAGACCCAGTACTTC. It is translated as CASSLGTGWETQYF.

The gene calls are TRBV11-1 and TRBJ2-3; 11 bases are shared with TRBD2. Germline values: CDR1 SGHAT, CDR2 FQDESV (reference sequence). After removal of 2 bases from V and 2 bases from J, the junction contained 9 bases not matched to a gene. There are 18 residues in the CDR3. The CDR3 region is CASSLPPGLAEITDTQYF. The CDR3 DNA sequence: TGTGCCAGCAGCTTACCACCGGGACTAGCGGAAATCACAGATACGCAGTATTTT.

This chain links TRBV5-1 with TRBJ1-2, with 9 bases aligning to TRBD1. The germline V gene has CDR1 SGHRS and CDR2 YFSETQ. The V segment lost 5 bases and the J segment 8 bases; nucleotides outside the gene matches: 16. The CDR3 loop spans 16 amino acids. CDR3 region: CASRLTGTGPFGGYTF. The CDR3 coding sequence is TGCGCCAGCAGACTAACCGGGACAGGGCCTTTCGGGGGCTACACCTTC.

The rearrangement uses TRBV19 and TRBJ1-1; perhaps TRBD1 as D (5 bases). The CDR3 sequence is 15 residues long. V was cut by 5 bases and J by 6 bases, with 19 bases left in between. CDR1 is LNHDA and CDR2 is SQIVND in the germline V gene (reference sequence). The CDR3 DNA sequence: TGTGCCAGTAGTGCCTACCTGGGGGTCTCAGCTGAAGCTTTCTTT. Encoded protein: CASSAYLGVSAEAFF.

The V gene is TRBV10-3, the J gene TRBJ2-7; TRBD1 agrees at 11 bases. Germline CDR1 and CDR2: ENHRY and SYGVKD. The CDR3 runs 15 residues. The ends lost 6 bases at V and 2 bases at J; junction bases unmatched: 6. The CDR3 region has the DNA TGTGCCATCAGCCCCGGGACAGGGGGAACCTACGAGCAGTACTTC. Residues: CAISPGTGGTYEQYF.